Each of the 27 T cell receptor beta chains below was sequenced from the same sample in a study of molecular identifiers for immune sequencing clone quantification. TCRdb fed the PCR reads into MiXCR, producing one record per CDR3 protein. This table holds more than 450,000 distinct CDR3 sequences, about 21% found once. Input material: naive CD8+ T cells from blood, with Jurkat cell RNA spiked in. Indicated subset: FACS-sorted CD8+CD4-CCR7+CD45RA+ naive T cells. These receptors originate from a human donor in good health. Some libraries in this study had Jurkat cell RNA spiked in.

This sequence joins TRBV4-2 and TRBJ2-7; 7 nucleotides line up with TRBD2. The CDR3 loop spans 18 amino acids. CDR1 and CDR2 (germline): LGHNA, YNFKEQ. Trimming cost V 0 bases and J 0 bases; bases outside gene matches: 11. CDR3 nucleotides: TGTGCCAGCAGCCAAGATGGCCCTGCTAGCGGACTCTCCTACGAGCAGTACTTC. This translates into CASSQDGPASGLSYEQYF.

J is TRBJ2-1 and V is TRBV29-1; D possibly corresponds to TRBD2 (6 bases). Per the germline V gene, CDR1 is SQVTM and CDR2 is ANQGSEA. The CDR3 spans 11 residues. Trimming removed 6 bases from V and 5 bases from J, with 8 bases in between. For the CDR3, the DNA is TGCAGCGTCGGACTAAACAATGAGCAGTTCTTC. Translation gives CSVGLNNEQFF.

Ten or more counts support this clonotype. The rearrangement links TRBV5-1 to TRBJ2-5, with D possibly being TRBD1 (5 bases). There are 13 residues in the CDR3. CDR1 and CDR2 (germline): SGHRS, YFSETQ. The V gene lost 3 bases and the J gene lost 4 bases, with 10 bases spanning the gap. For the CDR3, the DNA is TGCGCCAGCAGCTCCCTGGACATAGAGACCCAGTACTTC. Translated: CASSSLDIETQYF.

In its sample, this clonotype was seen many times. The V and J genes are TRBV28 and TRBJ2-7, with D unresolved. The V gene's germline CDR1 is MDHEN and CDR2 SYDVKM. The CDR3 runs to 16 residues. With 4 bases removed from V and 4 bases from J, the gap between germline ends came to 20 bases. The CDR3 DNA sequence: TGTGCCAGCAGTTCCCGTTTCCCAGGCCACCCTTACGAGCAGTACTTC. Its protein product is CASSSRFPGHPYEQYF. Variable domain in full (rest from reference TRBV28 and TRBJ2-7): DVKVTQSSRYLVKRTGEKVFLECVQDMDHENMFWYRQDPGLGLRLIYFSYDVKMKEKGDIPEGYSVSREKKERFSLILESASTNQTSMYLCASSSRFPGHPYEQYFGPGTRLTVT.

As regards this clonotype: A much larger clone lies a single base off, so this may be a read error. This is likely a read error, given that the CDR3 carries no conserved phenylalanine or tryptophan at its end. V gene TRBV4-1 combines with J gene TRBJ2-7; 8 nucleotides match TRBD1. Germline V lookup: CDR1 MGHRA, CDR2 YSYEKL. V lost 3 bases and J lost 0; bases outside the gene matches: 7. The CDR3 has 16 amino acids. CDR3 loop: CASSQAGQGGSYEQYS. DNA of the CDR3: TGCGCCAGCAGCCAGGCCGGACAGGGAGGCTCCTACGAGCAGTACTCC.

The chain carries TRBV9 and TRBJ2-7; D gene unclear. This CDR3 comprises 14 residues. Trimming stripped 4 bases from V and 0 bases from J, with 11 bases between. Germline CDR1 is SGDLS and CDR2 is YYNGEE. The CDR3 bases are TGTGCCAGCAGCCCCCCCCGGAACTCCTACGAGCAGTACTTC. Amino acids: CASSPPRNSYEQYF.

This clonotype occurred a few times. V and J are TRBV9 and TRBJ1-5, with D hard to call. V was cut by 0 bases and J by 5 bases, with 12 bases left in between. The CDR3 extends over 15 amino acids. CDR1 and CDR2 from the germline V gene are SGDLS and YYNGEE. Written as DNA, the CDR3 is TGTGCCAGCAGCGTAGGTTCCCTCGGGGATCAGCCCCAGCATTTT. The encoded protein is CASSVGSLGDQPQHF.

The chain is built from TRBV12-3 or TRBV12-4 and TRBJ2-7; no reliable D call. CDR3 size: 12 residues. Trimming removed 7 bases at V and 3 bases at J, with 10 bases between. The CDR3 protein is CASTRSGYEQYF. CDR3 DNA sequence: TGTGCCAGCACCCGGTCGGGCTACGAGCAGTACTTC.

This clonotype has a count of ten or more. The chain has TRBV27 and TRBJ1-5; D ambiguous. The germline gives CDR1 MNHEY, CDR2 SMNVEV (reference sequence). Trimming removed 5 bases at V and 0 bases at J, with 5 bases between. CDR3 length: 13 amino acids. The CDR3 DNA reads TGTGCCAGCAGTCGGACTAGCAATCAGCCCCAGCATTTT. Translated, it gives CASSRTSNQPQHF.

V gene TRBV13 combines with J gene TRBJ1-2; D remains ambiguous. Germline lookup yields CDR1 PRHDT and CDR2 FYEKMQ (reference sequence). V lost 5 bases to trimming and J lost 0 bases, with 13 bases between them. This CDR3 is 15 amino acids long. CDR3 residues: CASSRREHANYGYTF. The CDR3 bases are TGTGCCAGCAGCCGTCGGGAGCACGCTAACTATGGCTACACCTTC.

Note on this clonotype: Compared with germline, one end of the junction differs, possibly owing to a read error. The CDR3 region is CASSSRTELAGGEQYF. The CDR3 DNA is TGCGCTAGCAGCTCGAGAACGGAGCTAGCGGGAGGCGAGCAGTACTTC. The chain joins TRBV4-3 to TRBJ2-7, with 11 bases identical to TRBD2. This CDR3 has 16 amino acids. The V gene's germline CDR1 is LGHNA and CDR2 YSLEER.

About this clonotype itself: Because the CDR3 is missing its conserved closing phenylalanine or tryptophan, this is likely a read error. The V call is TRBV7-3, the J call TRBJ2-3; D is uncertain. Germline V gene sequence: CDR1 SGHTA, CDR2 FQGTGA. The CDR3 has 15 amino acids. The ends were cut back, 2 bases at V and 3 bases at J, with 12 bases in the middle. As DNA, the CDR3 is TGTGCCAGCAGCTTAGGTCTTCGGGCAACAGATACGCAGTATTCT. Its protein product is CASSLGLRATDTQYS.

This clonotype was detected ten times or more. The J gene is TRBJ1-2, the V gene TRBV7-9; 9 positions agree with TRBD1. Germline CDR1 and CDR2: SEHNR and FQNEAQ (reference sequence). The CDR3 is 17 residues long. V lost 2 bases to trimming and J lost 0 bases; unmatched junction nucleotides: 7. This CDR3 is CASSLPLQGATNYGYTF. CDR3 sequence (DNA): TGTGCCAGCAGCTTACCCCTACAGGGGGCCACTAACTATGGCTACACCTTC.

The sample holds a few counts of this clonotype. This chain connects TRBV6-5 to TRBJ2-1; TRBD2 aligns across 12 bases. The ends lost 4 bases at V and 7 bases at J; junction bases unmatched: 8. The germline CDR1 and CDR2 sequences are MNHEY and SVGAGI. The CDR3 runs to 16 residues. Here the CDR3 reads CASSFGLAGRENEQFF. CDR3 nucleotides: TGTGCCAGCAGTTTCGGACTAGCGGGAAGGGAAAATGAGCAGTTCTTC.

Regarding this clonotype: With a much larger clone just one base away, this may be a read error. V is TRBV29-1 and J is TRBJ1-2; D possibly corresponds to TRBD1 (6 bases). Trimming pared 1 base from V and 8 bases from J, leaving 14 bases between. CDR1 and CDR2 (germline): SQVTM, ANQGSEA. The CDR3 is made up of 13 amino acids. CDR3 sequence (DNA): TGCAGCGTTGAAGGTCGGCAGGGGACCGGCTACACCTTC. It codes for CSVEGRQGTGYTF. Using reference TRBV29-1 and TRBJ1-2 for the parts outside the CDR3, the full variable domain is SAVISQKPSRDICQRGTSLTIQCQVDSQVTMMFWYRQQPGQSLTLIATANQGSEATYESGFVIDKFPISRPNLTFSTLTVSNMSPEDSSIYLCSVEGRQGTGYTFGSGTRLTVV.

V usage is TRBV11-2 and J usage is TRBJ2-3; D unresolved. Deletions cut 1 base from V and 6 bases from J, with 8 bases between. Looked up from germline, CDR1 is SGHAT and CDR2 is FQNNGV. The CDR3 has 13 amino acids. The CDR3 nucleotides are TGTGCCAGCAGCTTAGCCGATAGCGATACGCAGTATTTT. This translates into CASSLADSDTQYF.

This chain links TRBV19 with TRBJ2-7, with 7 bases that match TRBD1. This CDR3 has 13 amino acids. Germline loops: CDR1 LNHDA, CDR2 SQIVND (reference sequence). Losses at the gene ends were 5 bases for V and 2 bases for J; bases not matched to a gene: 3. DNA for the CDR3: TGTGCCAGTAGTGCTACAGGGGCCTACGAGCAGTACTTC. It yields the protein CASSATGAYEQYF.

About this clonotype: One base away lies a much larger clone, so this may be a sequencing read error. This chain joins TRBV5-1 and TRBJ2-5; D remains unclear. Germline V gives CDR1 SGHRS, CDR2 YFSETQ. The CDR3 is 14 residues long. CDR3 residues: CVSSFGNYQETQYF. The CDR3 DNA follows: TGCGTCAGCAGCTTCGGCAATTACCAAGAGACCCAGTACTTC. Together with reference TRBV5-1 and TRBJ2-5, the CDR3 gives the full variable domain: KAGVTQTPRYLIKTRGQQVTLSCSPISGHRSVSWYQQTPGQGLQFLFEYFSETQRNKGNFPGRFSGRQFSNSRSEMNVSTLELGDSALYLCVSSFGNYQETQYFGPGTRLLVL.

This clonotype has more than one count but fewer than ten. This chain links TRBV20-1 with TRBJ2-3, with TRBD2 matching 14 bases. There are 17 residues in the CDR3. Trimming removed 8 bases from V and 3 bases from J; junction bases left unmatched: 13. Germline CDR1 reads DFQATT; CDR2 reads SNEGSKA (reference sequence). The CDR3 loop is CSKSIGLAGGDTDTQYF. The DNA for the CDR3 is TGCAGTAAATCAATAGGACTAGCGGGGGGAGATACAGATACGCAGTATTTT.

This clonotype was seen only a few times. V gene TRBV7-6 combines with J gene TRBJ1-2; 8 nucleotides align to TRBD1. The germline V gene encodes CDR1 SGHVS and CDR2 FNYEAQ. There are 15 residues in the CDR3. Trimming cost V 5 bases and J 4 bases; bases outside gene matches: 9. This chain's CDR3 is CASSQKGQGAYGYTF. The CDR3 nucleotides read TGTGCCAGCAGCCAGAAAGGACAGGGTGCCTATGGCTACACCTTC.

This clonotype came up many times. V gene TRBV7-9 combines with J gene TRBJ2-3; 8 nucleotides agree with TRBD2. Germline lookup yields CDR1 SEHNR and CDR2 FQNEAQ (reference sequence). With V trimmed by 5 bases and J by 11 bases, 6 bases remained unmatched. The CDR3 covers 12 residues. The CDR3 spells CASSPIAGWQYF. The CDR3 region has the DNA TGTGCCAGCAGCCCGATAGCGGGGTGGCAGTATTTT. The complete variable domain, with remaining parts taken from reference TRBV7-9 and TRBJ2-3, reads DTGVSQNPRHKITKRGQNVTFRCDPISEHNRLYWYRQTLGQGPEFLTYFQNEAQLEKSRLLSDRFSAERPKGSFSTLEIQRTEQGDSAMYLCASSPIAGWQYFGPGTRLTVL.

This clonotype was counted many times. The chain recombines TRBV9 with TRBJ1-1; TRBD1 matches 7 bases. Per germline, CDR1 SGDLS and CDR2 YYNGEE. The CDR3 is 16 amino acids. Trimming removed 5 bases from V and 5 bases from J; junction bases left unmatched: 15. CDR3 sequence (DNA): TGTGCCAGCAGTCCCCAGGGGAAAACAGGGGCAACTGAAGCTTTCTTT. Translation gives CASSPQGKTGATEAFF.

The chain recombines TRBV30 with TRBJ2-1, with 9 positions matching TRBD2. CDR1 is GTSNPN, CDR2 SVGIG, per germline (reference sequence). The CDR3 totals 11 residues. With 6 bases clipped from V and 11 bases from J, the junction kept 5 bases outside the gene matches. CDR3 loop: CACLAGGKQFF. The CDR3 coding sequence is TGTGCCTGCCTGGCGGGGGGGAAGCAGTTCTTC.

This clonotype appeared a few times. A read error is likely, as this CDR3 ends without the conserved phenylalanine or tryptophan. The V call is TRBV7-9, the J call TRBJ1-2; 9 nucleotides agree with TRBD1. The V and J ends lost 6 bases and 3 bases, in that order; junction bases with no gene match: 20. The CDR3 has 19 amino acids. Germline V CDR1 and CDR2: SEHNR, FQNEAQ (reference sequence). CDR3 protein: CASRGFSRPGQGFDYGYTL. The DNA of the CDR3 is TGTGCCAGCAGAGGTTTTTCCCGACCCGGACAGGGGTTTGACTATGGCTACACCCTC.

At least ten counts were recorded for this clonotype. This sequence joins TRBV5-1 and TRBJ2-3; TRBD1 is a possible D gene (6 bases). CDR3 length: 14 amino acids. V lost 4 bases to trimming and J lost 6 bases, with 15 bases between them. Per the germline V gene, CDR1 is SGHRS and CDR2 is YFSETQ. The CDR3 loop is CASSHGQLIDTQYF. The CDR3 bases are TGCGCCAGCAGCCACGGACAGCTCATCGATACGCAGTATTTT.

The gene calls are TRBV7-9 and TRBJ2-1; D perhaps matches TRBD2 (6 bases). V was shortened by 6 bases and J by 0 bases, with 12 bases between the two germline ends. Per germline, CDR1 SEHNR and CDR2 FQNEAQ (reference sequence). This CDR3 spans 15 amino acids. For the CDR3, the DNA is TGTGCCAGCAGATCGGGACTGAGCTCCTACAATGAGCAGTTCTTC. It yields the protein CASRSGLSSYNEQFF.

This clonotype was observed at least ten times. The CDR3 here is CASSLSRGSGANVLTF. DNA of the CDR3: TGTGCCAGCAGTCTCTCACGGGGCTCTGGGGCCAACGTCCTGACTTTC. This chain uses TRBV12-3 or TRBV12-4 with TRBJ2-6; D is perhaps TRBD2 (5 bases). The ends were cut back, 5 bases at V and 0 bases at J, with 11 bases in the middle. The CDR3 runs 16 residues.